The 20 T cell receptor beta chains given below trace back to one sample, sequenced in a study of blood T cells in healthy people across ages. Alongside a J-beta primer mix, a sample-barcoded 5' primer served in a second PCR lasting about 7 to 11 cycles. TCRdb passed the 5' RACE reads through MiXCR, listing each CDR3 protein once. Of about 640,000 distinct CDR3 sequences listed, 58% are singletons. The material sequenced was blood. These receptors originate from a man aged 55-75 years in good health.

This rearrangement joins TRBV20-1 to TRBJ2-1; TRBD2 matches 8 bases. Per the germline V gene, CDR1 is DFQATT and CDR2 is SNEGSKA (reference sequence). The V gene end was trimmed by 6 bases and the J gene end by 0 bases; junction bases not matched to a gene: 7. The CDR3 contains 15 residues. CDR3 sequence reads: CSAESGGLSYNEQFF. The DNA of the CDR3 is TGCAGTGCGGAGAGCGGGGGCCTCTCCTACAATGAGCAGTTCTTC.

The V gene is TRBV27, the J gene TRBJ2-6; D not resolved. Looked up from germline, CDR1 is MNHEY and CDR2 is SMNVEV (reference sequence). The germline V and J ends were trimmed by 4 bases and 0 bases, with 7 bases remaining between them. This CDR3 region has 15 residues. The DNA for the CDR3 is TGTGCCAGCAGTTACGACCCCTCTGGGGCCAACGTCCTGACTTTC. As protein: CASSYDPSGANVLTF.

This clonotype was seen only a few times. The V and J genes are TRBV29-1 and TRBJ2-1, with D possibly TRBD1 on 6 matching bases. The CDR3 is 15 amino acids. Trimming removed 3 bases from V and 3 bases from J, with 15 bases in between. Germline CDR1 SQVTM, CDR2 ANQGSEA. The CDR3 DNA reads as TGCAGCGTTGAGTCCCAGGGGTTGGGCTACAATGAGCAGTTCTTC. It codes for CSVESQGLGYNEQFF.

This clonotype was seen a few times. CDR3 loop: CASSYEQGAGANVLTF. CDR3 sequence (DNA): TGTGCCAGCAGTTACGAGCAGGGGGCTGGGGCCAACGTCCTGACTTTC. V is TRBV6-5 and J is TRBJ2-6; 7 bases fit TRBD1. With V trimmed by 2 bases and J by 2 bases, 3 bases remained unmatched. Germline V gene lookup returns CDR1 MNHEY and CDR2 SVGAGI. The CDR3 totals 16 residues.

The gene calls are TRBV6-5 and TRBJ2-7; 7 bases line up with TRBD1. Trimming took 6 bases from V and 3 from J; bases not matched to a gene: 8. Germline V gene lookup returns CDR1 MNHEY and CDR2 SVGAGI. This CDR3 is built from 14 residues. The CDR3 is CASRKDRFGYEQYF. The CDR3 region has the DNA TGTGCCAGCAGGAAGGACAGGTTCGGCTACGAGCAGTACTTC.

J is TRBJ2-3 and V is TRBV29-1; no reliable D call. The CDR3 is 11 residues long. The V gene lost 7 bases and the J gene lost 6 bases, with 11 bases spanning the gap. From germline, CDR1 is SQVTM and CDR2 ANQGSEA. The CDR3 DNA is TGCAGCGAAGAAAAGGTGGATACGCAGTATTTT. Amino acid sequence: CSEEKVDTQYF.

This clonotype was counted between two and nine times. The V call is TRBV7-2, the J call TRBJ2-1; 11 bases line up with TRBD2. J gave up 6 bases and V 5 bases, and 6 bases lay outside the gene matches. Germline CDR1 and CDR2: SGHTA and FQGNSA. The CDR3 length is 15 residues. The CDR3: CASSPGTSGINEQFF. Written as DNA, the CDR3 is TGTGCCAGCAGCCCCGGGACTAGCGGAATCAATGAGCAGTTCTTC. The full variable domain, with the rest looked up from reference TRBV7-2 and TRBJ2-1, is GAGVSQSPSNKVTEKGKDVELRCDPISGHTALYWYRQSLGQGLEFLIYFQGNSAPDKSGLPSDRFSAERTGGSVSTLTIQRTQQEDSAVYLCASSPGTSGINEQFFGPGTRLTVL.

The chain recombines TRBV20-1 with TRBJ2-7; D remains ambiguous. V was pared by 2 bases and J by 3 bases, with 17 bases between. Germline loops: CDR1 DFQATT, CDR2 SNEGSKA (reference sequence). CDR3 length: 15 residues. CDR3 DNA sequence: TGCAGTGCTAGACACGCTTCGGGCCCTGACTACGAGCAGTACTTC. Translated, it gives CSARHASGPDYEQYF.

The chain has TRBV6-6 and TRBJ2-4, with D unclear. The J call may be incorrect, as the DNA end agrees better with TRBJ2-5. Germline V gives CDR1 MNHNY, CDR2 SVGAGI (reference sequence). The length of the CDR3 is 16 residues. The CDR3 reads CASSYFNQPLQETQYF. DNA of the CDR3: TGTGCCAGCAGTTACTTTAACCAACCCCTCCAAGAGACCCAGTACTTC.

The rearrangement links TRBV7-7 to TRBJ2-3; D tentatively fits TRBD1 or TRBD2 (5 bases each). From germline, CDR1 is SSHAT and CDR2 FNYEAQ (reference sequence). V lost 5 bases, J lost 5 bases, and 17 bases lay in between. The CDR3 sequence is 15 residues long. The DNA of the CDR3 is TGTGCCAGCAGCCGTGGGGGTAACCTCCTAGATACGCAGTATTTT. The encoded protein is CASSRGGNLLDTQYF.

V usage is TRBV10-3 and J usage is TRBJ1-2; no firm D call. Germline loops: CDR1 ENHRY, CDR2 SYGVKD. This CDR3 comprises 16 residues. Trimming stripped 4 bases from V and 2 bases from J, with 17 bases between. CDR3 bases: TGTGCCATCAGTGCCCCCGAGGGCAGAGCCAACTATGGCTACACCTTC. Protein sequence: CAISAPEGRANYGYTF.

About this clonotype itself: One junction end does not reproduce the germline sequence, and a read error may be involved. The genes are TRBV12-3 or TRBV12-4 and TRBJ1-2, with unresolved D. The CDR3 contains 13 residues. The CDR3 coding sequence is TGTGCCAACAGTTTAGCGCGACACTATGGCTACACCTTC. Its protein is CANSLARHYGYTF.

The CDR3 coding sequence is TGCGCCAGCAGCACAGATACTAGCGGGGGGTACAATGAGCAGTTCTTC. This encodes CASSTDTSGGYNEQFF. The chain joins TRBV5-1 to TRBJ2-1, with TRBD2 identical over 12 bases. The V gene end was trimmed by 4 bases and the J gene end by 4 bases; junction bases not matched to a gene: 6. Germline CDR1 is SGHRS and CDR2 is YFSETQ. This CDR3 has 16 amino acids.

V and J are TRBV6-5 and TRBJ2-7; 10 nucleotides align to TRBD2. The CDR3 runs to 14 residues. CDR1 is MNHEY and CDR2 is SVGAGI in the germline V gene. J lost 0 bases, V lost 7 bases, and 3 bases had no gene match. This CDR3 reads CASTQREGSYEQYF. CDR3 coding DNA: TGTGCCAGCACCCAGCGGGAGGGCTCCTACGAGCAGTACTTC.

This clonotype has just one count. The rearrangement uses TRBV4-1 and TRBJ2-1; D is possibly TRBD2 (5 bases). Germline V gene data show CDR1 as MGHRA and CDR2 as YSYEKL. The CDR3 has 14 amino acids. Trimming took off 3 bases at V and 7 bases at J, with 13 bases between the two ends. The CDR3 DNA reads TGCGCCAGCAGCCAGCAGCGGTGGGGAAATGAGCAGTTCTTC. This encodes CASSQQRWGNEQFF.

V and J are TRBV29-1 and TRBJ1-2; D is possibly TRBD1 (6 bases). Trimming cost V 5 bases and J 8 bases, with 18 bases left between them. The germline V gene encodes CDR1 SQVTM and CDR2 ANQGSEA. This CDR3 has 13 residues. CDR3 DNA: TGCAGCGTTAAAGCGATGTACAGGGAGGGCTACACCTTC. It translates to CSVKAMYREGYTF.

This clonotype has more than one count but fewer than ten. The rearrangement uses TRBV7-2 and TRBJ1-2; 7 positions match TRBD1. CDR3 length equals 15 residues. Germline trimming cut 0 bases from V and 1 base from J; bases unmatched to any gene: 2. Germline V gene lookup returns CDR1 SGHTA and CDR2 FQGNSA. DNA of the CDR3: TGTGCCAGCAGCTTAGCAGGGGGCCTTAACTATGGCTACACCTTC. It specifies CASSLAGGLNYGYTF.

This rearrangement joins TRBV5-1 to TRBJ2-5; the D gene could be TRBD1 or TRBD2 (5 bases each). Trimming took 4 bases from V and 3 from J, leaving 10 bases between them. The CDR3 contains 13 residues. CDR1 is SGHRS, CDR2 YFSETQ, per germline. In nucleotides, the CDR3 is TGCGCCAGCAGCACGGGACCAGAAGAGACCCAGTACTTC. Its protein product is CASSTGPEETQYF.

The rearrangement uses TRBV10-3 and TRBJ2-2; the D is unclear. Germline assignment: CDR1 ENHRY and CDR2 SYGVKD. The V and J ends lost 3 bases and 4 bases respectively, with 12 bases between them. The CDR3 loop spans 15 amino acids. CDR3 residues: CAISEISLITGELFF. In DNA, the CDR3 is TGTGCCATCAGTGAAATAAGTTTGATCACCGGGGAGCTGTTTTTT.

In this sample, this clonotype turned up a few times. The chain uses TRBV29-1 and TRBJ1-3; weak D call: TRBD1 (5 bases). Between the trimmed V and J ends, which lost 6 bases and 0 bases, there was a span of 12 bases. This CDR3 is 14 amino acids long. Germline V gene data show CDR1 as SQVTM and CDR2 as ANQGSEA. The CDR3 coding sequence is TGCAGCGTCTCGGCAGGGTCCTCTGGAAACACCATATATTTT. The encoded protein is CSVSAGSSGNTIYF.